Below are 17 T cell receptor beta chains sequenced from a single sample in a study of beta chain features in type 1 diabetes. Study-wide findings and caveats: Among patients with Type 1 diabetes, TCRB CDR3s were moderately but significantly shorter in every one of the four CD4+ subsets.

Sequencing targeted expressed TCRB transcripts, as all isolated RNA had been reverse transcribed. Clones were sequenced by immunoSEQ multiplex PCR, and TCRdb holds only the in-frame ones, with some missing. In the table there are 300,000 to 350,000 clones, less than 15% of which are singletons. No antigen has been identified for these receptors. Sequenced: naive CD4+ T cells from blood. The receptor source for this set is a young woman with type 1 diabetes.

Only a few counts were recorded for this clone. V and J are TRBV28 and TRBJ1-1, with 8 nucleotides matching TRBD1. Looked up from germline, CDR1 is MDHEN and CDR2 is SYDVKM. The CDR3 consists of 14 residues. With 7 bases clipped from V and 5 bases from J, the junction kept 9 bases outside the gene matches. This CDR3 reads CASTPVQGATEAFF. The CDR3 DNA follows: TGTGCCAGCACTCCTGTCCAGGGGGCTACTGAAGCTTTCTTT.

This clone has only a few counts. The chain has TRBV5-1 and TRBJ2-1; possible D gene TRBD2, 6 bases. The CDR3 contains 17 residues. Germline-derived CDR1 and CDR2 are SGHRS and YFSETQ. Trimming removed 4 bases from V and 7 bases from J, with 24 bases in between. The CDR3 nucleotides read TGCGCCAGCAGCCCACCGGGCGGGACCTCGACTGGGAATGAGCAGTTCTTC. Amino acid sequence: CASSPPGGTSTGNEQFF.

The chain carries TRBV14 and TRBJ2-7; weak D call: TRBD1 (5 bases). V lost 3 bases and J lost 7, with 10 bases in between. CDR3 length: 12 amino acids. Germline loops: CDR1 SGHDN, CDR2 FVKESK. CDR3 region: CASSHNKGEQYV. CDR3 nucleotide sequence: TGTGCCAGCAGCCACAACAAGGGGGAGCAGTACGTC.

The gene calls are TRBV28 and TRBJ1-5, with D possibly being TRBD1 (6 bases). Germline V lookup: CDR1 MDHEN, CDR2 SYDVKM. This CDR3 region has 13 residues. Trimming stripped 8 bases from V and 2 bases from J, with 10 bases between. The CDR3 DNA sequence: TGTGCCAGCCTCCGACAGGGCAATCAGCCCCAGCATTTT. This translates into CASLRQGNQPQHF.

The rearrangement joins TRBV29-1 to TRBJ2-3, with 7 bases identical to TRBD1. Trimming at V came to 5 bases and at J to 4 bases, leaving 9 bases not matched to a gene. Germline assignment: CDR1 SQVTM and CDR2 ANQGSEA. The CDR3 has 14 residues. The CDR3 DNA sequence: TGCAGCGTTCATGACAGGGCAAGCCCAGATACGCAGTATTTT. The encoded protein is CSVHDRASPDTQYF.

The V and J genes are TRBV5-1 and TRBJ2-2; D possibly corresponds to TRBD2 (5 bases). CDR1 is SGHRS, CDR2 YFSETQ, per germline. V lost 7 bases, J lost 6 bases, and 16 bases lay in between. CDR3 length: 14 residues. In DNA, the CDR3 is TGCGCCAGCGGCCCGGGGATTAGTCCCGGGGAGCTGTTTTTT. Translating gives CASGPGISPGELFF.

This clone has more than one count but fewer than ten. The chain uses TRBV27 and TRBJ2-7; D may be TRBD1 (6 bases). The V gene's germline CDR1 is MNHEY and CDR2 SMNVEV (reference sequence). This CDR3 spans 14 amino acids. The V end was cut by 4 bases, the J end by 1 base, with 11 bases between. CDR3 in DNA: TGTGCCAGCAGTTACAGGGCCACTTCCTACGAGCAGTACTTC. Translated, it gives CASSYRATSYEQYF.

The chain links TRBV7-2 to TRBJ1-2; D unresolved. V lost 7 bases and J 4 bases, leaving 13 bases between the germline ends. The CDR3 consists of 13 residues. Per germline, CDR1 SGHTA and CDR2 FQGNSA. CDR3 residues: CASTLAAGYGYTF. CDR3 in DNA: TGTGCCAGCACCCTCGCGGCTGGCTATGGCTACACCTTC.

V usage is TRBV18 and J usage is TRBJ2-3, with D possibly TRBD1 on 5 matching bases. Trimming removed 8 bases from V and 0 bases from J, with 9 bases in between. CDR3 length: 13 amino acids. Germline V gene data show CDR1 as KGHSH and CDR2 as LQKENI. The CDR3: CASRDSSTDTQYF. DNA for the CDR3: TGTGCCAGCCGAGACAGTAGCACAGATACGCAGTATTTT.

The chain employs TRBV30 and TRBJ1-1; TRBD1 is a possible D gene (5 bases). Germline V gene lookup returns CDR1 GTSNPN and CDR2 SVGIG (reference sequence). There are 13 residues in the CDR3. V lost 0 bases and J lost 4, with 9 bases in between. The CDR3 DNA follows: TGTGCCTGGAGTGTTGTGGGGGGCACTGAAGCTTTCTTT. Protein product: CAWSVVGGTEAFF.

This clone showed up just a few times. The chain is built from TRBV5-4 and TRBJ2-7; a weak D match, TRBD2 (5 bases). Germline V gene data show CDR1 as SGHNT and CDR2 as YYREEE (reference sequence). This CDR3 is built from 15 residues. V was clipped by 0 bases and J by 3 bases, with 13 bases between them. This CDR3 reads CASSLGQADLYEQYF. The CDR3 bases are TGTGCCAGCAGCTTGGGTCAAGCGGACCTCTACGAGCAGTACTTC.

The gene calls are TRBV5-1 and TRBJ1-2; D uncertain. The germline V and J ends were trimmed by 0 bases and 8 bases, with 5 bases remaining between them. The CDR3 totals 11 residues. Germline V gene sequence: CDR1 SGHRS, CDR2 YFSETQ. The CDR3 sequence is CASSLDSGYTF. The CDR3 nucleotides read TGCGCCAGCAGCTTGGACTCGGGCTACACCTTC.

The CDR3 sequence: CASSLAEGSWAKNIQYF. In DNA, the CDR3 is TGTGCCAGCAGCTTAGCGGAGGGTTCGTGGGCCAAAAACATTCAGTACTTC. The J gene is TRBJ2-4, the V gene TRBV7-9; D perhaps matches TRBD2 (6 bases). V lost 0 bases to trimming and J lost 1 base, with 13 bases between them. CDR3 length: 17 amino acids. From germline, CDR1 is SEHNR and CDR2 FQNEAQ (reference sequence).

This clone was seen only a few times. This chain links TRBV27 with TRBJ1-5; the D gene is possibly TRBD1 (5 bases). V gave up 5 bases and J gave up 7 bases, with 12 bases separating them. Germline V gene sequence: CDR1 MNHEY, CDR2 SMNVEV (reference sequence). This CDR3 spans 13 amino acids. The CDR3 DNA follows: TGTGCCAGCAGTCCCGCCAGGGAACAGCCCCAGCATTTT. Residues: CASSPAREQPQHF.

CDR3 protein: CSVSQGNFRYGYTF. DNA for the CDR3: TGCAGCGTGTCTCAGGGGAATTTTCGCTATGGCTACACCTTC. This chain joins TRBV29-1 and TRBJ1-2; TRBD1 is a possible D gene (6 bases). Germline V lookup: CDR1 SQVTM, CDR2 ANQGSEA. CDR3 length equals 14 residues. V was pared by 6 bases and J by 4 bases, with 18 bases between.

The chain joins TRBV10-2 to TRBJ2-7, with D perhaps matching TRBD2 (7 bases). The CDR3 runs to 14 residues. The V end was cut by 6 bases, the J end by 2 bases, with 14 bases between. Looked up from germline, CDR1 is WSHSY and CDR2 is SAAADI. The chain's CDR3 is CASRGGAGTYEQYF. CDR3 nucleotide sequence: TGCGCCAGCAGGGGGGGGGCTGGGACCTACGAGCAGTACTTC.

CDR3 in DNA: TGTGCCAGCAGTGGGCTGACTTCGGGCGAGCAGTACTTC. This sequence encodes CASSGLTSGEQYF. The chain uses TRBV6-1 and TRBJ2-7; D call uncertain. V lost 4 bases and J 6 bases, leaving 13 bases between the germline ends. The germline gives CDR1 MNHNS, CDR2 SASEGT. CDR3 length: 13 amino acids.